The clone carrying this T cell receptor beta chain was observed at least ten times. What it recognizes is unknown. This record comes from a study of T-cell reconstitution after alpha-beta-depleted transplantation in children. Overall study results and limits: Once a year had passed after transplant, T-cell counts and diversity came mostly from newly produced T cells.

Per the germline V gene, CDR1 is SEHNR and CDR2 is FQNEAQ (reference sequence). This CDR3 contains 16 residues. V dropped 5 bases and J dropped 4; count of bases not matched to a gene: 10. Unique molecular identifiers were built into the TCRbeta library. TCRdb reprocessed the PCR reads with MiXCR, giving one entry per CDR3 protein. The sample shows 250,000 to 300,000 distinct CDR3 sequences, approximately 7.3% of them seen only once. This TCR derives from a female patient aged 2 to 10 who had a stem cell transplant for Fanconi anemia, so the T cells may come from the graft donor. Sequenced material: peripheral blood, taken 360 days after TCRalphabeta/CD19-depleted stem cell transplant. The genes are TRBV7-9 and TRBJ2-1, with 8 bases that match TRBD2. CDR3 loop: CASSLEAGVFYNEQFF. In DNA form, the CDR3 reads TGTGCCAGCAGCCTCGAAGCGGGAGTTTTTTACAATGAGCAGTTCTTC. Complete variable domain (other parts from reference TRBV7-9 and TRBJ2-1): DTGVSQNPRHKITKRGQNVTFRCDPISEHNRLYWYRQTLGQGPEFLTYFQNEAQLEKSRLLSDRFSAERPKGSFSTLEIQRTEQGDSAMYLCASSLEAGVFYNEQFFGPGTRLTVL.